This paragraph covers one TCR beta chain sequence. TCRdb keeps only in-frame clones here, not all; method: immunoSEQ multiplex PCR. The table lists around 450,000 clones, approximately 86% of them singletons, with roughly 0.7% in the top ten. All enrollees were about 18 to 89 years old and from approximately 25 US areas. Clinical history reported by participants formed the basis on which cohorts were assigned. The data were taken from a study of blood T cell repertoires in COVID-19. As for the study in general: Both acute and convalescent COVID-19 samples were obtained from the United States, Italy and Spain.

The CDR3 is made up of 14 amino acids. Germline CDR1 SGHTA, CDR2 FQGNSA. The J segment lost 8 bases and the V segment lost 5 bases, leaving 6 bases of the junction unmatched. The chain employs TRBV7-2 and TRBJ1-3; 10 positions match TRBD1. The TCR originated in a woman between 18 and 29 years old who had recovered from COVID-19. Sequencing was performed on PBMCs or T cells enriched from blood (not recorded which). The CDR3 sequence is CASSLDRGSDTIYF. The CDR3 DNA reads TGTGCCAGCAGCCTGGACAGGGGGTCGGACACCATATATTTT.